This T cell receptor (beta chain) was found in a study of spatial heterogeneity in lung cancer (dated by TCRdb to about 2019). With regard to the full study: Beta-chain transcripts were consistently detected in greater numbers than alpha-chain transcripts, which likely reflected higher beta-chain transcript abundance. A strong correlation was found between TCR transcript counts in tumor regions and a T cell transcriptional module score from matched bulk RNA-seq. In the raw uncorrected reads, each unique combination of TCR and UMI appeared more than ten times on average. In non-small cell lung cancer, the study quantitatively compared TCR alpha and beta repertoires across several tumor regions, matched nontumor lung, and blood. The study linked features of the TCR repertoire to counts of nonsynonymous mutations, which were determined by whole-exome sequencing of tumor tissue. At surgery, roughly 220 tumor regions, around 65 matched nontumor lung samples and about 56 PBMC samples were TCR-sequenced for both alpha and beta chains. Results the study describes overall, beyond this receptor: Additional single-cell paired TCR alpha and beta sequencing was considered necessary to confirm, at a functional level, the hypothesis that regional TCRs recognize regional mutations. TCR-seq was estimated to cover only around 7.2% of tumor T cells for alpha chains and approximately 13% for beta chains. Counts of ubiquitous and regional expanded TCRs correlated with counts of ubiquitous and regional nonsynonymous mutations, respectively. The tumor nonsynonymous mutation count correlated with the number of expanded alpha and beta TCRs within the tumor.

There are many counts of this clonotype. Its antigen remains unidentified. Base qualities are not recorded, but no much larger clone differs from it by a single base. The library relied on 5' RACE. The run used a NextSeq 500. To allow correction of PCR and sequencing errors, the TCR library protocol tagged every TCR cDNA molecule with a unique molecular identifier. The study's processing was this. Decombinator tools were used for TCR identification, UMI-based error correction and CDR3 extraction. Expanded TCRs were defined as those above a frequency of 2 per 1,000, corresponding to the top 1% of the tumor frequency distribution. Expanded tumor TCRs statistically deemed absent (corrected P<0.05) from at least one tumor region were classed as regional, and all other expanded tumor TCRs were classed as ubiquitous. Each repertoire was subsampled 100 times to 5,000 TCRs, after which Renyi diversity was computed with the R vegan package. CDR3 similarity networks were constructed using string-kernel similarity of amino acid triplets, with links drawn between CDR3s whose pairwise similarity was above 0.82. TCRdb's own reprocessing of the public reads used fastp at Q25 and MiXCR and kept productive beta chains. Rows with one shared CDR3 protein collapse into an entry with the most common genes and DNA. Clone size and V and J calls follow TCRdb, not the original study. A total of approximately 10,000 distinct CDR3 sequences appear in this sample, about 5% of them only once. The ten largest clones take up over 10% of the sample.

This sample's time point label indicates: sample taken at primary tumor resection. Donors were some 70 patients with early-stage, untreated non-small cell lung cancer from the lung TRACERx cohort. For TCR sequencing, whole RNA was extracted from tumor and nontumor lung tissue, or from cryopreserved PBMC samples, and no cell sorting was done. Patients were selected for TCR sequencing only if sufficient RNA was available from at least two tumor regions. A lung pathologist reviewed the tumor and adjacent nontumor lung specimens before the specimens were selected. Material: lung tumor tissue, obtained at surgery. The sequence was collected from a male donor with early-stage non-small cell lung cancer.

The sequenced DNA is TGTGCCAGCAGCTTAGGGCTAGCAGGAGAGACCCAGTACTTC. This yields the protein CASSLGLAGETQYF. In this chain, TRBV5-4 is recombined with TRBJ2-5; the D segment could be TRBD2, given 5 matching bases. From a lookup of the germline V gene (reference sequence), CDR1 and CDR2 are SGHNT and YYREEE. The junction shows trimming of 2 bases on V and 4 bases on J, plus 12 bases between the germline ends. Its CDR3 holds 14 amino acids, cysteine through phenylalanine. The kept DNA is CDR3 alone, 42 bases in frame from the first base.